This note documents a single TCR beta chain sequence. TCRdb keeps only in-frame clones here, not all; method: immunoSEQ multiplex PCR. The table shows approximately 140,000 clones, with more than 80% occurring only once. This entry belongs to a study of blood T cell repertoires in COVID-19. Germline assignment: CDR1 MNHEY and CDR2 SMNVEV (reference sequence). This CDR3 comprises 15 residues. Unmatched junction bases numbered 5, after V lost 3 bases and J lost 6 bases. The TCR originated in a man aged 18-30 years with COVID-19, enrolled during active disease. This sequence joins TRBV27 and TRBJ2-1, with 10 bases lining up with TRBD2. The sequencing input was peripheral blood. CDR3 amino acids: CASSFWLAGANEQFF. CDR3 bases: TGTGCCAGCAGTTTTTGGCTAGCGGGGGCCAATGAGCAGTTCTTC.